A single sample is the source of the 14 T cell receptor beta chains below, sequenced in a study of beta chain features in type 1 diabetes. The whole isolated RNA underwent reverse transcription, so sequencing captured expressed TCRB transcripts. The data were produced by immunoSEQ multiplex PCR, yet TCRdb's version contains in-frame clones alone and is incomplete. The table includes fewer than 650,000 clones, about a sixth detected once. Material: naive CD4+ T cells from blood. The receptors originated from a man between 18 and 35 years old in good health.

V usage is TRBV7-9 and J usage is TRBJ1-2; D is unclear. Trimming left V 1 base short and J 1 base short, with 10 bases between. The CDR3 loop spans 15 amino acids. Germline assignment: CDR1 SEHNR and CDR2 FQNEAQ (reference sequence). Written as DNA, the CDR3 is TGTGCCAGCAGCTTAGAGAGCTCCCGTAACTATGGCTACACCTTC. Its protein product is CASSLESSRNYGYTF.

This clone was seen a handful of times. The rearrangement joins TRBV18 to TRBJ1-5; D unresolved. The V and J ends lost 0 bases and 2 bases respectively, with 5 bases between them. The CDR3 sequence is 14 residues long. The germline gives CDR1 KGHSH, CDR2 LQKENI. CDR3 region: CASSPPQGNQPQHF. The CDR3 DNA reads as TGTGCCAGCTCACCACCGCAAGGCAATCAGCCCCAGCATTTT.

V is TRBV11-1 and J is TRBJ2-5, with 12 bases lining up with TRBD2. There are 16 residues in the CDR3. V dropped 5 bases and J dropped 2; count of bases not matched to a gene: 6. Germline V gives CDR1 SGHAT, CDR2 FQDESV (reference sequence). The CDR3 coding sequence is TGTGCCAGCAGCACTACACTAGCGGGGGGACAAGAGACCCAGTACTTC. Amino acids: CASSTTLAGGQETQYF.

Of note for this clone: The same CDR3 can be traced to other DNA sequences in this sample. V is TRBV7-2 and J is TRBJ1-1; D not resolved. Trimming left V 1 base short and J 0 bases short, with 3 bases between. Germline V CDR1 and CDR2: SGHTA, FQGNSA. The length of the CDR3 is 13 residues. The CDR3 here is CASSLEVNTEAFF. The CDR3 DNA sequence: TGTGCCAGCAGCTTAGAGGTGAACACTGAAGCTTTCTTT.

This clone came up a few times. The DNA for the CDR3 is TGTGCCAGCAGCCAAGTTATACTAGCGGGGACTACCTACGAGCAGTACTTC. This encodes CASSQVILAGTTYEQYF. The rearrangement uses TRBV14 and TRBJ2-7, with TRBD2 matching over 10 bases. With V trimmed by 1 base and J by 2 bases, 8 bases remained unmatched. This CDR3 is 17 amino acids long. Germline CDR1 is SGHDN and CDR2 is FVKESK.

The rearrangement links TRBV28 to TRBJ2-5, with 14 bases matching TRBD2. There are 13 residues in the CDR3. The ends lost 4 bases at V and 13 bases at J; junction bases unmatched: 5. The germline V gene encodes CDR1 MDHEN and CDR2 SYDVKM. In DNA form, the CDR3 reads TGTGCCAGCAGTTCCGGACTAGCGGGGGGATGGTACTTC. Translation gives CASSSGLAGGWYF.

The chain has TRBV5-6 and TRBJ2-5; perhaps TRBD1 as D (6 bases). Germline CDR1 SGHDT, CDR2 YYEEEE. The V gene lost 0 bases and the J gene lost 5 bases, with 23 bases spanning the gap. The CDR3 is 18 amino acids. The chain's CDR3 is CASSLGTGIIMRGETQYF. DNA for the CDR3: TGTGCCAGCAGCTTGGGTACAGGGATAATTATGAGGGGGGAGACCCAGTACTTC.

The chain recombines TRBV30 with TRBJ2-7, with 10 bases fitting TRBD1. Germline V gene data show CDR1 as GTSNPN and CDR2 as SVGIG (reference sequence). The length of the CDR3 is 14 residues. The junction had 6 bases not matched to a gene; V was cut back by 4 bases and J by 3 bases. This chain's CDR3 is CAWTYRDRGYEQYF. For the CDR3, the DNA is TGTGCCTGGACCTACCGGGACAGGGGCTACGAGCAGTACTTC.

There are a few counts of this clone. This rearrangement joins TRBV18 to TRBJ2-5, with D possibly being TRBD2 (6 bases). This CDR3 contains 13 residues. Germline loops: CDR1 KGHSH, CDR2 LQKENI. With 5 bases removed from V and 2 bases from J, the gap between germline ends came to 9 bases. Here the CDR3 reads CASSKGTQETQYF. In nucleotides, the CDR3 is TGTGCCAGCTCAAAAGGGACTCAAGAGACCCAGTACTTC.

A few counts support this clone. The identical CDR3 is also encoded by other nucleotide sequences in the sample. The chain links TRBV7-2 to TRBJ1-4, with D unresolved. V gave up 4 bases and J gave up 0 bases, with 9 bases separating them. Germline-derived CDR1 and CDR2 are SGHTA and FQGNSA. The CDR3 sequence is 15 residues long. CDR3 DNA: TGTGCCAGCAGCTCCACGGGGACAACTAATGAAAAACTGTTTTTT. This encodes CASSSTGTTNEKLFF.

This clone was recorded a few times. This chain joins TRBV21-1 and TRBJ2-1; TRBD1 reflects the table's D call only, with no check against the DNA. TRBV21-1 is recorded as a pseudogene. The CDR3 runs to 16 residues. The CDR3 DNA reads TGTGCCAGCAGCGAACCTGTCCAGGGTGGGGTGAATGAGCAGTTCTTC. The encoded protein is CASSEPVQGGVNEQFF.

The sample holds a few counts of this clone. This sequence joins TRBV5-8 and TRBJ2-5; a weak D match, TRBD2 (6 bases). V lost 0 bases and J 5 bases, leaving 11 bases between the germline ends. Looked up from germline, CDR1 is SGHTS and CDR2 is YDEGEE. CDR3 length: 14 amino acids. For the CDR3, the DNA is TGTGCCAGCAGCTTGGGTCAGGCGGGGGAGACCCAGTACTTC. Encoded protein: CASSLGQAGETQYF. Supplemented by reference TRBV5-8 and TRBJ2-5, the full variable domain reads EAGVTQSPTHLIKTRGQQATLRCSPISGHTSVYWYQQALGLGLQFLLWYDEGEERNRGNFPPRFSGRQFPNYSSELNVNALELEDSALYLCASSLGQAGETQYFGPGTRLLVL.

The rearrangement uses TRBV7-3 and TRBJ1-3, with 7 bases fitting TRBD1. Germline loops: CDR1 SGHTA, CDR2 FQGTGA. Trimming removed 7 bases from V and 3 bases from J; junction bases left unmatched: 9. The CDR3 contains 15 residues. CDR3 in amino acids: CASNQGGDSGNTIYF. DNA for the CDR3: TGTGCCAGCAACCAAGGGGGGGACAGTGGAAACACCATATATTTT.

This clone showed up just a few times. The chain's CDR3 is CASSLARRVSQPQHF. CDR3 DNA sequence: TGTGCCAGCAGCTTAGCGCGAAGGGTAAGTCAGCCCCAGCATTTT. The V call is TRBV7-9, the J call TRBJ1-5; D is unclear. Trimming removed 0 bases from V and 6 bases from J, with 12 bases in between. The germline V gene encodes CDR1 SEHNR and CDR2 FQNEAQ (reference sequence). The CDR3 sequence is 15 residues long.